This T cell receptor beta chain was observed in a study of T cell changes during pregnancy in multiple sclerosis. The repertoire was sequenced with immunoSEQ multiplex PCR; TCRdb's copy has only in-frame clones and lacks some. The profile shows about 28,000 clones, approximately 90% of them singletons. This CDR3 has 14 amino acids. CDR1 and CDR2 from the germline V gene are LNHDA and SQIVND (reference sequence). V dropped 2 bases and J dropped 1 base, with 7 bases sitting between them. The sequence came from a female donor in good health, enrolled as a control in a pregnancy study. Sequencing used CD4+ T cells from peripheral blood mononuclear cells, obtained in the first trimester of pregnancy. V is TRBV19 and J is TRBJ2-3; possibly TRBD2 for D (5 bases). The CDR3 region is CASSISGGTDTQYF. CDR3 bases: TGTGCCAGTAGTATATCCGGGGGCACAGATACGCAGTATTTT.